These 11 T cell receptor beta chains came from one sample sequenced in a study of blood T cell repertoires in COVID-19. This table comes from immunoSEQ multiplex PCR, and its TCRdb copy is limited to in-frame clones, with some not included. The data contain some 200,000 clones, 83% of them seen just once; the ten biggest clones take up about 4.8%. Sequencing was performed on PBMCs or T cells enriched from blood (not recorded which). Receptors originate from a woman aged 45 to 65 who had been exposed to COVID-19.

The rearrangement uses TRBV18 and TRBJ1-1; D possibly corresponds to TRBD1 (5 bases). Germline-derived CDR1 and CDR2 are KGHSH and LQKENI. Trimming stripped 3 bases from V and 8 bases from J, with 19 bases between. CDR3 length: 15 residues. The CDR3 DNA sequence: TGTGCCAGCTCACCGAGGCAGGGTTCAGTCTTAGAAGCTTTCTTT. Translation: CASSPRQGSVLEAFF.

The gene calls are TRBV9 and TRBJ2-5; 9 nucleotides match TRBD1. The V and J ends lost 4 bases and 4 bases, in that order; junction bases with no gene match: 8. The CDR3 has 15 amino acids. CDR1 and CDR2 from the germline V gene are SGDLS and YYNGEE. Written as DNA, the CDR3 is TGTGCCAGCAGCTACTCGGGACAGGGAGGAGAGACCCAGTACTTC. Its protein product is CASSYSGQGGETQYF.

This chain uses TRBV3-1 (or the pseudogene TRBV3-2) with TRBJ2-3, with 7 bases that match TRBD2. This CDR3 is 17 amino acids long. Germline CDR1 is LGHDT and CDR2 is YNNKEL (reference sequence). J was trimmed by 0 bases and V by 4 bases; bases with no gene match: 10. The CDR3: CASSRPHPGLSTDTQYF. The CDR3 region has the DNA TGTGCCAGCAGCCGCCCTCATCCGGGACTAAGCACAGATACGCAGTATTTT.

The V gene is TRBV5-1, the J gene TRBJ1-1, with no clear D. Germline CDR1 SGHRS, CDR2 YFSETQ. The CDR3 contains 17 residues. Trimming pared 3 bases from V and 0 bases from J, leaving 18 bases between. The CDR3 sequence is CASSSLKYPDLNTEAFF. Written as DNA, the CDR3 is TGCGCCAGCAGCTCTCTTAAGTACCCGGACTTGAACACTGAAGCTTTCTTT.

This clone was seen only once. The chain has TRBV2 and TRBJ2-6; weak D call: TRBD1 (5 bases). The CDR3 spans 15 residues. The V end lost 4 bases, the J end lost 2 bases, and 9 bases lay between the germline ends. CDR1 and CDR2 from the germline V gene are SNHLY and FYNNEI. The CDR3 here is CASSVVTAGANVLTF. Written as DNA, the CDR3 is TGTGCCAGCAGTGTAGTGACAGCTGGGGCCAACGTCCTGACTTTC.

This clone was counted between two and nine times. The V and J genes are TRBV25-1 and TRBJ2-2; D might be TRBD1 (5 bases). The CDR3 length is 15 residues. Trimming removed 3 bases at V and 3 bases at J, with 11 bases between. CDR1 MGHDK and CDR2 SYGVNS come from the germline V gene. The CDR3 DNA is TGTGCCAGCAGTGACCAATTAGGGGACACCGGGGAGCTGTTTTTT. The encoded protein is CASSDQLGDTGELFF.

A word on this clone: This specimen includes other DNA sequences encoding the same CDR3. The CDR3 loop reads CASSIFGQNTEAFF. In DNA form, the CDR3 reads TGTGCCAGTAGTATCTTTGGACAGAACACTGAAGCTTTCTTT. The chain combines TRBV19 with TRBJ1-1; D may be TRBD1 (5 bases). This CDR3 is built from 14 residues. V was trimmed by 3 bases and J by 1 base, leaving 9 bases between them. CDR1 is LNHDA and CDR2 is SQIVND in the germline V gene (reference sequence).

This clone has only a few counts. J is TRBJ1-4 and V is TRBV24-1; D is possibly TRBD1 (5 bases). The germline gives CDR1 KGHDR, CDR2 SFDVKD. The length of the CDR3 is 13 residues. Between the trimmed V and J ends, which lost 5 bases and 7 bases, there was a span of 10 bases. CDR3 sequence (DNA): TGTGCCACCAGTGCCTTAGACAGTGAAAAACTGTTTTTT. Translating gives CATSALDSEKLFF.

This chain joins TRBV9 and TRBJ1-4; weak D call: TRBD1 (5 bases). The length of the CDR3 is 13 residues. Between the trimmed V and J ends, which lost 8 bases and 3 bases, there was a span of 11 bases. Germline values: CDR1 SGDLS, CDR2 YYNGEE. Here the CDR3 DNA reads TGTGCCAGTTCGACAGCCCCTAATGAAAAACTGTTTTTT. Protein: CASSTAPNEKLFF. The complete variable domain, with remaining parts taken from reference TRBV9 and TRBJ1-4, reads DSGVTQTPKHLITATGQRVTLRCSPRSGDLSVYWYQQSLDQGLQFLIQYYNGEERAKGNILERFSAQQFPDLHSELNLSSLELGDSALYFCASSTAPNEKLFFGSGTQLSVL.

This chain connects TRBV9 to TRBJ2-1; TRBD2 agrees at 8 bases. Trimming removed 0 bases from V and 9 bases from J; junction bases left unmatched: 11. This CDR3 comprises 16 residues. CDR1 and CDR2 (germline): SGDLS, YYNGEE. CDR3 amino acids: CASSVGPPGGHGEQFF. The CDR3 DNA sequence: TGTGCCAGCAGCGTAGGCCCCCCGGGGGGGCATGGTGAGCAGTTCTTC.

The rearrangement joins TRBV3-1 (or the pseudogene TRBV3-2) to TRBJ1-2; D unresolved. This CDR3 spans 13 amino acids. Germline assignment: CDR1 LGHDT and CDR2 YNNKEL (reference sequence). Trimming stripped 4 bases from V and 1 base from J, with 7 bases between. The CDR3 region is CASSPRNNYGYTF. For the CDR3, the DNA is TGTGCCAGCAGCCCGAGAAATAACTATGGCTACACCTTC.